This T cell receptor (beta chain) was captured by sequencing in a study of blood T cell repertoires in COVID-19. With V trimmed by 4 bases and J by 5 bases, 11 bases remained unmatched. From germline, CDR1 is WNHNN and CDR2 SYGVQD (reference sequence). The CDR3 has 16 residues. In the original analysis: Estimation of nucleated cell counts relied on the amplification of reference gene primers. Generated by immunoSEQ multiplex PCR, the TCRdb table keeps only in-frame clones and is missing some. D and trimming were read from the DNA, whereas the V and J calls and clone size are those reported in that table. Of about 54,000 clones listed, 80% to 90% are singletons.

The sequence derives from an older woman with acute or convalescent COVID-19. The source material was peripheral blood. The J gene is TRBJ2-1, the V gene TRBV10-1, with TRBD2 matching over 7 bases. The CDR3 spells CASSGHRGRAHNEQFF. The CDR3 coding sequence is TGCGCCAGCAGTGGCCACCGCGGGAGAGCTCACAATGAGCAGTTCTTC.